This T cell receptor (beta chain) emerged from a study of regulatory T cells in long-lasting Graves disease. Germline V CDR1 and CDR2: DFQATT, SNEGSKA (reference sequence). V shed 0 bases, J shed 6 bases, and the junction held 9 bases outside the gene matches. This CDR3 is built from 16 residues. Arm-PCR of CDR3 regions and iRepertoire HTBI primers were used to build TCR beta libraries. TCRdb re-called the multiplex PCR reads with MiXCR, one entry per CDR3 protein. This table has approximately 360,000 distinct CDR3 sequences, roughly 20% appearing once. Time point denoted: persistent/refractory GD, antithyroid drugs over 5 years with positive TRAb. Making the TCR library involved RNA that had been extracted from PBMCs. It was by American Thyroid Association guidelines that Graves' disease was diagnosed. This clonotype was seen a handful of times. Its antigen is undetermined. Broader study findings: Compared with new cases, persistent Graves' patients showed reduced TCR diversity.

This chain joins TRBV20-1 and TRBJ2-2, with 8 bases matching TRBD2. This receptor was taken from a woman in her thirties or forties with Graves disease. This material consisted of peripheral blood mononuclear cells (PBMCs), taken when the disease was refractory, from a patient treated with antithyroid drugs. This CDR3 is CSARDRRAGASGELFF. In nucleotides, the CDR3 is TGCAGTGCTAGAGATCGTCGAGCGGGAGCCTCCGGGGAGCTGTTTTTT.